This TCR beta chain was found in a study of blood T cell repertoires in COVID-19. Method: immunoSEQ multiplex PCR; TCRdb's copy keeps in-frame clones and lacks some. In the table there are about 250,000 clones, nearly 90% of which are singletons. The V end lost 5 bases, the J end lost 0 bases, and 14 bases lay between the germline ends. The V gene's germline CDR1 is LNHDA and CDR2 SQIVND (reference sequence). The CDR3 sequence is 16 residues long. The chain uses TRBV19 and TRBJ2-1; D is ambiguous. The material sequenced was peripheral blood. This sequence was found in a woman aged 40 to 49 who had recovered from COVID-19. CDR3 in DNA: TGTGCCAGTAGTCTTCGGAGCCGGAGCTCCTACAATGAGCAGTTCTTC. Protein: CASSLRSRSSYNEQFF.